The clone carrying this TCR beta chain showed up just a few times. V gave up 2 bases and J gave up 3 bases, with 12 bases separating them. Germline V gene sequence: CDR1 SGHRS, CDR2 YFSETQ. This CDR3 has 14 amino acids. The data were produced by immunoSEQ multiplex PCR, yet TCRdb's version contains in-frame clones alone and is incomplete. Of 100,000 to 150,000 clones in the sample, about 89% are singletons; the top ten hold under 11%. The data derive from a study of T cell responses to AZD1222 COVID-19 vaccine. The origin of this receptor is an adult in good health. The chain is built from TRBV5-1 and TRBJ2-7, with a tentative D call TRBD2 (5 bases). The material was peripheral blood, obtained on day 0 of AZD1222 vaccination. CDR3 protein: CASSFRGKDYEQYF. The CDR3 coding sequence is TGCGCCAGCAGCTTTAGAGGGAAGGACTACGAGCAGTACTTC.